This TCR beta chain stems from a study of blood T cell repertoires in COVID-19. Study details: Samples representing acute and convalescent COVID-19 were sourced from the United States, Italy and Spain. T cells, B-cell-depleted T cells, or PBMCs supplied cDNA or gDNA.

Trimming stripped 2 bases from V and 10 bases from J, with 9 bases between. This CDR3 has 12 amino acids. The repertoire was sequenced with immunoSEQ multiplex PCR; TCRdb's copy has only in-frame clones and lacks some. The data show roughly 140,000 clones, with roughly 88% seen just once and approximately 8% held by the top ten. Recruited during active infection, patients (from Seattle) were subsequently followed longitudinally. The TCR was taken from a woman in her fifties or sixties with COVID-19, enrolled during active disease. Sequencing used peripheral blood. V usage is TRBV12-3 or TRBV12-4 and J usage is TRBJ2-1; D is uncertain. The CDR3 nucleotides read TGTGCCAGCAGTTTATGGGCAGGAGAGCAGTTCTTC. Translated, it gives CASSLWAGEQFF.